This entry is about one T cell receptor (beta chain). Its binding antigen is unknown. No base-level quality is on record; no much larger clone is a single base apart. Using the deep immunoSEQ assay, TCR CDR3 regions were amplified from genomic DNA by multiplex PCR. Extracted genomic DNA from each cell subset was distributed evenly across all wells of several immunoSEQ 96-well plates, and each plate was treated as a replicate. For unsorted PBMC, each replicate PCR was loaded with approximately 0.3 ug genomic DNA, equivalent to tens of thousands of T cell genomes. Ten immunoSEQ deep assay plates were used to sequence unsorted PBMC genomic DNA. The purified libraries were quantified using a Qubit 3.0 fluorometer, sized with a Bioanalyzer 2100, and then quantified again using the KAPA Library Quantification kit. A separate single-read 150-cycle Illumina NextSeq 550 flow cell was used to sequence each immunoSEQ 96-well plate. In the original analysis: Because the immunoSEQ output included only junctional sequences and no quality scores, the filtering could not be the same as the filtering used for full-length reads. Sequences were annotated with PyIR, a Python wrapper for IgBLAST v1.9, using IMGT germline references to assign V/J genes and CDR3. Reads were filtered out if the reads had weak V/J assignments (E-value above 1e-6), no CDR3, stop codons, out-of-frame junctions, or ambiguous translated residues. V3J clonotypes were defined by identical inferred V gene, J gene, and CDR3 amino acid sequence. Percentage overlap between repertoires was calculated by dividing the number of shared unique clonotypes by the size of the smaller repertoire. Three approaches were used to assess repertoire richness: RTK rarefaction, the Chao1 estimator, and Recon v2.1 estimates of unobserved clonotypes. This immuneACCESS table, as held by TCRdb, lists in-frame sequences with V and J called but not all clones. Of the missing ones, under half trace to an unresolved V gene in checked studies; the others have no known cause. V, J and clone size are taken as reported in that table, and D and trimming were inferred from the DNA itself. A total of under 600,000 clones appear in this sample, about three quarters of them only once. The ten most abundant clones make up around 13% of the sample.

The CDR3 measures 14 amino acids from cysteine to phenylalanine. Only CDR3 DNA remains: 42 bases, in frame from the first base. A distance of 8 bases separates the germline ends of V and J, which lose 2 bases and 3 bases respectively. CDR1 and CDR2 (MDHEN, SYDVKM) derive from the germline V gene. The data derive from a study of shared clonotypes between healthy human individuals (dated by TCRdb to about 2020). About the full investigation: Three men and a couple of women, aged 18 to 49 years, made up the cohort. Libraries were prepared and TCR repertoires were sequenced by different laboratories using diverse techniques, in order to increase sequencing depth and limit assay-specific biases. Leukapheresis yielded between about 0.85 and 9.5 billion PBMCs per donor. Blood TCR repertoires of a handful of healthy adults were deeply sequenced to estimate repertoire size and the extent of clonotype sharing between individuals. What the study reported, not specific to this receptor: Because the study included a small number of donors, the genetic and exposure-history diversity represented was limited. Based on pairwise subsampling, the degree of clonotype sharing among donors was expected to be affected by sequencing depth. Sampling was restricted to blood, and TCR repertoires in tissue are likely to differ from TCR repertoires in blood.

Donors were healthy HIV-negative adults with no recently reported acute infections or vaccinations. All donors were Caucasian adults living in Nashville, Tennessee, USA. In the unsorted samples, 70 million to 95 million PBMCs were counted, and genomic DNA was extracted using the QIAamp DNA Blood Mini kit. Blood was collected by leukapheresis, and PBMCs were isolated by Ficoll-Histopaque density gradient centrifugation and then cryopreserved in liquid nitrogen vapor phase. Sequenced sample: PBMCs. The TCR originated in a woman aged 40 to 50 in good health. Some clones in this sample may be carry-over from other donors' samples. This chain joins TRBV28 to TRBJ2-1; TRBD2 is a weak D gene call, 6 bases matching. The DNA sequence is TGTGCCAGCAGTTTACGCGGGATCTACAATGAGCAGTTCTTC. It specifies CASSLRGIYNEQFF.